This T cell receptor (beta chain) emerged from a study of blood T cells in healthy people across ages. This clonotype turned up a few times. A second about 6 to 11 cycle PCR used barcoded and J-beta primers. TCRdb processed the 5' RACE reads anew with MiXCR; each CDR3 protein has one entry. The sample consists of 730,000 or so distinct CDR3 sequences, 40% to 45% of them appearing once. The origin of this receptor is a man older than 75 in good health. Material for sequencing was blood.

The chain's CDR3 is CASSLGTENIQYF. DNA of the CDR3: TGTGCCAGCAGCTTGGGAACGGAGAACATTCAGTACTTC. The chain combines TRBV5-4 with TRBJ2-4; D remains ambiguous. This CDR3 has 13 residues. Trimming removed 0 bases at V and 7 bases at J, with 8 bases between. CDR1 is SGHNT and CDR2 is YYREEE in the germline V gene (reference sequence).